This T cell receptor beta chain was documented in a study of molecular identifiers for immune sequencing clone quantification. Study-wide results and caveats: Barcodes shared by identical TCR molecules could lead to underestimated sizes of highly expanded clones.

CDR3 length equals 15 residues. Trimming took off 1 base at V and 0 bases at J, with 12 bases between the two ends. Germline CDR1 reads GTSNPN; CDR2 reads SVGIG (reference sequence). RNA fractions of 10%, 30% or 50% and about 18,000 to 1,000,000 sorted cells were the source of naive CD8 libraries. Sorting was used to obtain naive CD8 T cells (CD8+CD4-CCR7+CD45RA+). TCR libraries were built in bulk with a published protocol and specific TCR primers. TCRdb processed the PCR reads anew with MiXCR; each CDR3 protein has one entry. Found here are about half a million distinct CDR3 sequences, around 21% of them singletons; the top ten hold more than 0.8%. In its sample, this clonotype was seen many times. Its cognate antigen is unknown.

The sequenced sample consisted of naive CD8+ T cells from blood, with Jurkat cell RNA spiked in. The subset: FACS-sorted CD8+CD4-CCR7+CD45RA+ naive T cells. The chain joins TRBV30 to TRBJ1-2, with D hard to call. This receptor was identified in a human donor in good health. Some libraries in this study had Jurkat cell RNA spiked in. The CDR3 sequence: CAWSATLKTNYGYTF. The CDR3 coding sequence is TGTGCCTGGAGTGCGACATTGAAAACTAACTATGGCTACACCTTC. Full variable domain (outside the CDR3, taken from reference TRBV30 and TRBJ1-2): SQTIHQWPATLVQPVGSPLSLECTVEGTSNPNLYWYRQAAGRGLQLLFYSVGIGQISSEVPQNLSASRPQDRQFILSSKKLLLSDSGFYLCAWSATLKTNYGYTFGSGTRLTVV.